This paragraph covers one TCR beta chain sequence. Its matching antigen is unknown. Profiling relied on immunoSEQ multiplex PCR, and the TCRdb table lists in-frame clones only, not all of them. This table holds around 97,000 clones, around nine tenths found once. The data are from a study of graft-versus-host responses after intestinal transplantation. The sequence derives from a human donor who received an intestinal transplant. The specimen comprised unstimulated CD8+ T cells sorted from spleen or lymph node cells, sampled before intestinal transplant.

CDR3 DNA: TGTGCCAGCAGTGGTCTCAAACCGGGACACATGATCTATGGCTACACCTTC. Translated: CASSGLKPGHMIYGYTF. This chain uses TRBV25-1 with TRBJ1-2; tentative D call: TRBD1 (6 bases). The CDR3 consists of 17 residues. The ends were cut back, 4 bases at V and 4 bases at J, with 22 bases in the middle. In germline, CDR1 is MGHDK, CDR2 SYGVNS.